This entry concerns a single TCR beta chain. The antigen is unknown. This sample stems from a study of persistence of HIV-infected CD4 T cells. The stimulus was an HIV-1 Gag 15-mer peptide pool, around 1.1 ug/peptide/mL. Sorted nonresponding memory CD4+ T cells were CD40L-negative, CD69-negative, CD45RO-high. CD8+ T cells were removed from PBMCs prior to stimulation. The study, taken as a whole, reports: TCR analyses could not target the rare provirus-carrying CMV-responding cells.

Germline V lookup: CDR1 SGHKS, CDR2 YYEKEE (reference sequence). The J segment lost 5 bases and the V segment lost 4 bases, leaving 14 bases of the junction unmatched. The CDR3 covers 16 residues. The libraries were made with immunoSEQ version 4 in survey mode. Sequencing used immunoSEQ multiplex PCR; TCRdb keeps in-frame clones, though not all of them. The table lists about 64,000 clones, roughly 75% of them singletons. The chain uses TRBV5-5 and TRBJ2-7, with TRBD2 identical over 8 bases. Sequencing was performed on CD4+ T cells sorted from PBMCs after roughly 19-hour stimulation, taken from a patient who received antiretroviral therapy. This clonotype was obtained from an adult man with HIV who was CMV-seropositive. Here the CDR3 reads CASSALGGATRDEQYF. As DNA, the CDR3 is TGTGCCAGCAGCGCCCTCGGGGGGGCCACCAGGGACGAGCAGTACTTC.